This T cell receptor beta chain is from a study of blood T cell repertoires in COVID-19 (dated by TCRdb to the early 2020s). Study-wide context: Samples covering the acute and convalescent phases of COVID-19 were provided by collaborators in the United States, Italy and Spain. The prospective study material was composed of cDNA or gDNA derived from T cells, B-cell-depleted T cells, or PBMCs. Subjects who had been exposed to COVID-19, were actively infected with it, or had recovered from it provided the deeply sampled blood TCRbeta repertoires that made up the dataset. A freely available public database, intended as a resource for researchers studying the immune response to SARS-CoV-2, is where the repertoires were released. Samples were obtained from the ongoing ImmuneRACE study (first 160 participants) and from about 1,300 subjects provided by 6 global collaborators. Sample metadata almost always included a de-identified subject ID, COVID-19 status, age in years and sex. Where available, HLA class I and class II types were taken from metadata supplied by the sample provider and were not determined by assay-based typing.

The collaborating institutions used their own protocols to collect whole blood in K2EDTA tubes. For TCRbeta analysis, collaborators shipped samples in one of three forms: frozen whole blood, isolated PBMCs, or DNA extracted from either of those sample types. TCRbeta CDR3 regions were amplified from genomic DNA by means of the immunoSEQ Assay, a bias-controlled multiplex PCR. The published analysis was carried out like this. Nucleated cell counts per sample were estimated from amplification of reference gene primers within the assay. Sequence reads were collapsed and filtered to measure the absolute abundance of every unique TCRbeta CDR3 rearrangement. For each sample, productive Simpson clonality was calculated as the square root of Simpson's diversity index across productive rearrangements. TCRdb took over this immuneACCESS table, retaining in-frame rearrangements with V and J assigned. Such tables are incomplete; in checked studies, under half of the missing clones stem from an unresolved V gene, and the remainder is unexplained. D and trimming were read from the DNA, whereas the V and J calls and clone size are those reported in that table. The sample table contains some 190,000 clones; only one count was recorded for more than 75% of them. The top ten clonotypes cover about 9% of the sample.

Broad study findings and their caveats: The amount of clinical and demographic metadata varied by source and participant and was provided uncurated.

Details on this clone: The antigen it binds to is not known. Base qualities are not provided; no much larger clone lies one nucleotide away.

Sequenced input: peripheral blood. This TCR derives from a woman aged 45 to 65 with active or convalescent COVID-19.

CDR3 loop: CASSVLPSGNEQFF. In nucleotide form, the sequence is TGTGCCAGTAGTGTTCTCCCCAGCGGCAATGAGCAGTTCTTC. This chain joins TRBV19 to TRBJ2-1; TRBD2 is possibly the D segment (5 matching bases). At the junction V is shortened by 5 bases and J by 6 bases, with 14 bases in between. The CDR3 holds 14 amino acids from the cysteine to the phenylalanine. The only DNA kept is the CDR3, 42 bases in frame from the first base. The germline V gene (reference sequence) yields LNHDA for CDR1 and SQIVND for CDR2.